This entry is about one TCR beta chain. A sample-barcoded 5' primer and a J-beta primer mix were used in a second PCR of roughly 7 to 12 cycles. TCRdb itself ran the 5' RACE reads through MiXCR, one entry per CDR3 protein. The sample carries 750,000 to 850,000 distinct CDR3 sequences, around 25% recorded once. Researchers collected 9.5 to 10 milliliters of peripheral blood from every single donor. In each sample, at least 6.5 million PBMCs were isolated. Germline V lookup: CDR1 MGHRA, CDR2 YSYEKL. The CDR3 has 12 amino acids. These data are taken from a study of blood T cells in healthy people across ages. The same specimen was also included in a second study, on T cells of mothers and their children.

This chain connects TRBV4-1 to TRBJ2-7; D is unresolved. The J call may be incorrect, as the DNA end agrees better with TRBJ2-1. What was sequenced was blood. The sequence derives from a boy aged 5-17 years in good health. The CDR3 DNA sequence: TGCGCCAGCAGCCAAGATTCGACTGAGCAGTTCTTC. Protein sequence: CASSQDSTEQFF.